A selection of T cell receptor delta chains follows, all from one sample in a study of gamma-delta T cells after stem cell transplantation. TCRdb fed the RT-PCR reads into CATT to redo clone calling. The table includes over a thousand delta-chain clones, under 2% detected once. Input material: gamma-delta T cells. These receptors were taken from a human donor. It is not recorded whose cells these are; they may come from a transplant donor. Both conserved end residues are part of each CDR3. D genes are given only for firm matches. Not every row has a clone size; where given, it reads once, few, many or a size class.

v_gene	d_gene	abundance	len	j_gene	CDR3nt	CDR3aa
TRDV2	.	.	17	TRDJ1	TGTGCCTGTGACACCCTCGGCCTTCGTCTCTACACCGATAAACTCATCTTT	CACDTLGLRLYTDKLIF
TRDV2	TRDD3	.	20	TRDJ1	TGTGCCTGTGACACTGTGTCTGGGGCGATACCGGGGGATACCACCGATAAACTCATCTTT	CACDTVSGAIPGDTTDKLIF
TRDV2	.	.	14	TRDJ2	TGTGCCTGTGACACGGTGGGGGGAACAGCACAACTCTTCTTT	CACDTVGGTAQLFF
TRDV2	TRDD3	.	18	TRDJ1	TGTGCCTGTGACAATATACTGGGGGATACGCGAGGGACCGATAAACTCATCTTT	CACDNILGDTRGTDKLIF
TRDV2	TRDD3	medium-sized	20	TRDJ3	TGTGCCTGTGACACCGTACTGGGGGAGCCGAGCTCCTGGGACACCCGACAGATGTTTTTC	CACDTVLGEPSSWDTRQMFF
TRDV2	TRDD3	.	17	TRDJ1	TGTGCCTGTGACACCCTGCAACTGGGGGATACGCACGATAAACTCATCTTT	CACDTLQLGDTHDKLIF
TRDV2	TRDD3	.	16	TRDJ1	TGTGCCTGTGACACCTTGACGGTGGGGGATACGGATAAACTCATCTTT	CACDTLTVGDTDKLIF
TRDV2	TRDD3	few	22	TRDJ1	TGTGCCTGTGACACCGTTTTGCTGGGGGATACGCCTTCTATCCTGTACACCGATAAACTCATCTTT	CACDTVLLGDTPSILYTDKLIF
TRDV2	.	medium-sized	23	TRDJ1	TGTGCCTGTGACACCGCGGGTCTAGGATCCTACGGGAGTGTGGGGGACCCCACCGATAAACTCATCTTT	CACDTAGLGSYGSVGDPTDKLIF
TRDV2	TRDD3	.	17	TRDJ1	TGTGCCTGTGACCCGGTTAGAGACTGGGGGACGACCGATAAACTCATCTTT	CACDPVRDWGTTDKLIF
TRDV1	TRDD3	few	24	TRDJ1	TGTGCTCTTGGGGAACTTTTATCAGGTCCTGGCTACGTTCTCTGGGGGATAGTCTCCGATAAACTCATCTTT	CALGELLSGPGYVLWGIVSDKLIF
TRDV2	TRDD3	few	18	TRDJ1	TGTGCCTGTGACACTTTGCTTGGGGGATACGCTCGCGGCGATAAACTCATCTTT	CACDTLLGGYARGDKLIF
TRDV2	TRDD3	large	19	TRDJ3	TGTGCCTGTGACACAGCGTCTGGGGGGCTTTCCTGGGACACCCGACAGATGTTTTTC	CACDTASGGLSWDTRQMFF
TRDV2	TRDD3	large	15	TRDJ1	TGTGCCTGTGACCCTTTAGGATACGCGGCCGATAAACTCATCTTT	CACDPLGYAADKLIF
TRDV2	TRDD3	few	19	TRDJ1	TGTGCCTGTGACTCCCTTTTAAGATTGGGGGATAGTAGCACCGATAAACTCATCTTT	CACDSLLRLGDSSTDKLIF
TRDV2	TRDD3	large	18	TRDJ1	TGTGCCTGTGACACGGTCTGGGGGACCCCCTTGTACACCGATAAACTCATCTTT	CACDTVWGTPLYTDKLIF
TRDV2	TRDD3	.	20	TRDJ3	TGTGCCTGTGACCTACTGGGGGATGAAAAGAGCTCCTGGGACACCCGACAGATGTTTTTC	CACDLLGDEKSSWDTRQMFF
TRDV2	TRDD3	large	17	TRDJ1	TGTGCCTGTGACCCGGTCAGGGGGATACGACACACCGATAAACTCATCTTT	CACDPVRGIRHTDKLIF
TRDV2	TRDD3	.	19	TRDJ1	TGTGCCTGTGACACCGTACTGGGGGATACGCGAGGTGACACCGATAAACTCATCTTT	CACDTVLGDTRGDTDKLIF
TRDV2	.	medium-sized	18	TRDJ1	TGTGCCTGTGACGACCTATTGCCAGCGGGGCCTTCTTCCGATAAACTCATCTTT	CACDDLLPAGPSSDKLIF
TRDV2	TRDD3	medium-sized	19	TRDJ3	TGTGCCTGTGACACCGTACTGGGGGGTCCCGCCTGGGACACCCGACAGATGTTTTTC	CACDTVLGGPAWDTRQMFF
TRDV2	TRDD3	large	17	TRDJ1	TGTGCCTGTGACACCGTCTCTGGGGGACCCATAACCGATAAACTCATCTTT	CACDTVSGGPITDKLIF
TRDV1	.	medium-sized	18	TRDJ1	TGTGCTCTTGGGGCTCTTCCCTTCTGGGCTCTTAATACCGATAAACTCATCTTT	CALGALPFWALNTDKLIF
TRDV2	.	large	17	TRDJ1	TGTGCCTGTGACCCGCTACCCACGGAGCTACAGACCGATAAACTCATCTTT	CACDPLPTELQTDKLIF
TRDV2	TRDD3	.	17	TRDJ1	TGTGCCTGTGACACCGTGGAACTGGGGGATAAGCCCTATAAACTCATCTTT	CACDTVELGDKPYKLIF
TRDV2	TRDD3	few	17	TRDJ1	TGTGCCTGTGACACCGTGGGCTGGGGGACATTTGACGAGAAACTCATCTTT	CACDTVGWGTFDEKLIF